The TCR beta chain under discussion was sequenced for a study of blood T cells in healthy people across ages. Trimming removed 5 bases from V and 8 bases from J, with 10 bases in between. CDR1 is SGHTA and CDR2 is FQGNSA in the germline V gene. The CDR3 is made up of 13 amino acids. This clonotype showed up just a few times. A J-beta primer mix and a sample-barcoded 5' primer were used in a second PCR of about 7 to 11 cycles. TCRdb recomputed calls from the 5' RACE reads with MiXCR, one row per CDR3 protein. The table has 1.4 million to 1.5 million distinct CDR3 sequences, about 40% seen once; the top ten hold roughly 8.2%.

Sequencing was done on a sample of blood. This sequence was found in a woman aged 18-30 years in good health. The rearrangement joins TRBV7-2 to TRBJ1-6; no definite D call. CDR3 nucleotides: TGTGCCAGCAGCCAACTCGAGGATTCACCCCTCCACTTT. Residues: CASSQLEDSPLHF.